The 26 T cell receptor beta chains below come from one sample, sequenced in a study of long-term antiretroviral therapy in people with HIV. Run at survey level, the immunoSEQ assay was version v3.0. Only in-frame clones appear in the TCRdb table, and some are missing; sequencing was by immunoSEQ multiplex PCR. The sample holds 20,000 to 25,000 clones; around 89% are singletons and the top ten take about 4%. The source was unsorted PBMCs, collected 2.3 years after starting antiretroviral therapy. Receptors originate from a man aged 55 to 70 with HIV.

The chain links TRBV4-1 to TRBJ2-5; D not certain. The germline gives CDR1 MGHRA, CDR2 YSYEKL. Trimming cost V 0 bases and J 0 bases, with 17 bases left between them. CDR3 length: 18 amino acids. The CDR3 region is CASSQDRLGSSYQETQYF. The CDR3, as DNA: TGCGCCAGCAGCCAAGATCGATTAGGATCCTCATACCAAGAGACCCAGTACTTC.

CDR3 coding DNA: TGTGCCAGCAGCAAAGGGTCGGCGGGACAGGGTTTATGGAACCAATACGAGCAGTACTTC. The encoded protein is CASSKGSAGQGLWNQYEQYF. The chain joins TRBV21-1 to TRBJ2-7; the DNA was not compared with TRBD1, the D call given in the table. TRBV21-1 is described as a pseudogene. The CDR3 consists of 20 residues.

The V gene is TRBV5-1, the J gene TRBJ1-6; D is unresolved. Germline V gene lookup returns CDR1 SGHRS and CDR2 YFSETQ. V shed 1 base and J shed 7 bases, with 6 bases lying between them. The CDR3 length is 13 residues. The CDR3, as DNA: TGCGCCAGCAGCTTGCCAGAGAATTCACCCCTCCACTTT. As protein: CASSLPENSPLHF.

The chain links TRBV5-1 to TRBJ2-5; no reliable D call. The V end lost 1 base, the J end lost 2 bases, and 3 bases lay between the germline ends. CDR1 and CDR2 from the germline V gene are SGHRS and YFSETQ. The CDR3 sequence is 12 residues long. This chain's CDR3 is CASSLQQETQYF. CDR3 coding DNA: TGCGCCAGCAGCTTGCAACAAGAGACCCAGTACTTC. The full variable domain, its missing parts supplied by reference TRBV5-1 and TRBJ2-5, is KAGVTQTPRYLIKTRGQQVTLSCSPISGHRSVSWYQQTPGQGLQFLFEYFSETQRNKGNFPGRFSGRQFSNSRSEMNVSTLELGDSALYLCASSLQQETQYFGPGTRLLVL.

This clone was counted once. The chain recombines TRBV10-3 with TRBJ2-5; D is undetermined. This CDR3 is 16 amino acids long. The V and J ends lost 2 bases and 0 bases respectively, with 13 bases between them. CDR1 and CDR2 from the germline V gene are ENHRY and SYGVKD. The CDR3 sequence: CAISEEDGLYQETQYF. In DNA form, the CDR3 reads TGTGCCATCAGTGAGGAAGACGGCTTGTACCAAGAGACCCAGTACTTC.

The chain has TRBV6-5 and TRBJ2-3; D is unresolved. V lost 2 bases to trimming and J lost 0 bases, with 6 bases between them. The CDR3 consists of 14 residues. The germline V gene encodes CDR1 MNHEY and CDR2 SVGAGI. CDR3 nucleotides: TGTGCCAGCAGTTACGGGCCTAGCACAGATACGCAGTATTTT. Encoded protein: CASSYGPSTDTQYF.

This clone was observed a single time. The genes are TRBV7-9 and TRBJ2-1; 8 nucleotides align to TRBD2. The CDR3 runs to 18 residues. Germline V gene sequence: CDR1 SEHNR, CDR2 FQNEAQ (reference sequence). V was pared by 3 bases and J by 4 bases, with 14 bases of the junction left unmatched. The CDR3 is CASSFWGQVTSAYNEQFF. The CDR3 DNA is TGTGCCAGCAGCTTTTGGGGCCAGGTGACTAGCGCGTACAATGAGCAGTTCTTC.

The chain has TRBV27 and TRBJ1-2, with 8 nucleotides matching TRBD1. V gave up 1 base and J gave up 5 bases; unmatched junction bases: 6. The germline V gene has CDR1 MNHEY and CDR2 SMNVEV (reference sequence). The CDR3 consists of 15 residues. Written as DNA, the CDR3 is TGTGCCAGCAGTTTATGGGACAGGAATCCTTATGGCTACACCTTC. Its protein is CASSLWDRNPYGYTF.

CDR3 region: CASSRRLVGEFPGELFF. CDR3 DNA: TGTGCCAGCAGCCGACGATTAGTGGGCGAGTTTCCCGGGGAGCTGTTTTTT. The chain carries TRBV7-7 and TRBJ2-2; D unresolved. Germline V gives CDR1 SSHAT, CDR2 FNYEAQ (reference sequence). Trimming cost V 5 bases and J 6 bases, with 22 bases left between them. The CDR3 runs to 17 residues.

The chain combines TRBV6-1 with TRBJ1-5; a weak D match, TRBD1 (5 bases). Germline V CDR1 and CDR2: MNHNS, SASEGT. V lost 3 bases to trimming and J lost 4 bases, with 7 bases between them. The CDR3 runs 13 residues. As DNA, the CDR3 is TGTGCCAGCAGTGATTCAGGGAATCAGCCCCAGCATTTT. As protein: CASSDSGNQPQHF.

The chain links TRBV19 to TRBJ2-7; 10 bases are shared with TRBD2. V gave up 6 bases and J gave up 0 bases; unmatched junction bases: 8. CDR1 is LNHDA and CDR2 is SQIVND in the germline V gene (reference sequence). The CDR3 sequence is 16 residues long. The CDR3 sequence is CASRWTAGGSSYEQYF. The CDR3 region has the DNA TGTGCCAGTAGGTGGACAGCGGGAGGGAGCTCCTACGAGCAGTACTTC.

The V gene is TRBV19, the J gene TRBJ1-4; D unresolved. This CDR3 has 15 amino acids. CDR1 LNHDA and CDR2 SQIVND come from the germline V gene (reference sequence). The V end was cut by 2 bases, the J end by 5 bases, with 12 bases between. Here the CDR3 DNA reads TGTGCCAGTAGTATAATGGCAGACTTCAATGAAAAACTGTTTTTT. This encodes CASSIMADFNEKLFF.

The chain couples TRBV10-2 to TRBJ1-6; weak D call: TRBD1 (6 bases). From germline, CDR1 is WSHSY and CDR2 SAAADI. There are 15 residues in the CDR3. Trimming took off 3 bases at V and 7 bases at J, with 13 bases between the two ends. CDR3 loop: CASSDFLTGNSPLHF. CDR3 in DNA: TGCGCCAGCAGTGACTTCCTGACAGGAAATTCACCCCTCCACTTT.

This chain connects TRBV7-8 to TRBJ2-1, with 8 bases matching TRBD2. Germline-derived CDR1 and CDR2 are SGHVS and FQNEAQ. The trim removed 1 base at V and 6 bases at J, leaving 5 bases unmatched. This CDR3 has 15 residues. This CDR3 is CASSLVSGASNEQFF. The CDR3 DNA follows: TGTGCCAGCAGCTTAGTTAGCGGGGCAAGCAATGAGCAGTTCTTC.

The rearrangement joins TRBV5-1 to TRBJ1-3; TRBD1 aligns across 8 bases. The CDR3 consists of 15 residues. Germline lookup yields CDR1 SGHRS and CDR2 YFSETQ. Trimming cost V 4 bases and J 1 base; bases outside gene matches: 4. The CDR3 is CASSEDRESGNTIYF. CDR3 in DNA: TGCGCCAGCAGCGAGGACAGGGAGTCTGGAAACACCATATATTTT.

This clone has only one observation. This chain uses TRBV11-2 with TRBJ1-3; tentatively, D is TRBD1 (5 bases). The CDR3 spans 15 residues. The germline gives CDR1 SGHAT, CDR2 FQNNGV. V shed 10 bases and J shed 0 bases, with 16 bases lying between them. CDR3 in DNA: TGTGCCAACCTTGGGACTGCCTGCTCTGGAAACACCATATATTTT. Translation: CANLGTACSGNTIYF.

This CDR3 is CASSRLTNSYEQYF. The CDR3 DNA reads TGCGCCAGCAGCCGCCTGACAAATTCCTACGAGCAGTACTTC. This chain links TRBV5-1 with TRBJ2-7; D not resolved. Germline CDR1 reads SGHRS; CDR2 reads YFSETQ. The CDR3 totals 14 residues. Deletions cut 4 bases from V and 1 base from J, with 12 bases between.

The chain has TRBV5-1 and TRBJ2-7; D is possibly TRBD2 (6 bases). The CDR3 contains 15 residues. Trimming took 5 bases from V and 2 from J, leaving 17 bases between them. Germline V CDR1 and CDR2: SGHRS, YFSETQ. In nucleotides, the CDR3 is TGCGCCAGCAGTGTTGGGTGGGGGGATACCTACGAGCAGTACTTC. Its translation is CASSVGWGDTYEQYF.

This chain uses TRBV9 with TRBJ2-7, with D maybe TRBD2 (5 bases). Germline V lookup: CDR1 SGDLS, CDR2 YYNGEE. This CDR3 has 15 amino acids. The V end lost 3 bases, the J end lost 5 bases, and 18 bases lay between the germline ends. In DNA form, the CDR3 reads TGTGCCAGCAGCGCTCAAGCGGAAGGTAACCACGAGCAGTACTTC. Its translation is CASSAQAEGNHEQYF.

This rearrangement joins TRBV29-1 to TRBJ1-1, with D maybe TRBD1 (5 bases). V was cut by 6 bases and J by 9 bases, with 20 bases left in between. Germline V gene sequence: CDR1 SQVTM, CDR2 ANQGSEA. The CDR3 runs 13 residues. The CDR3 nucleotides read TGCAGCGTCTCCAGGGAAGGGCAGAACCAAGCTTTCTTT. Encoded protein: CSVSREGQNQAFF.

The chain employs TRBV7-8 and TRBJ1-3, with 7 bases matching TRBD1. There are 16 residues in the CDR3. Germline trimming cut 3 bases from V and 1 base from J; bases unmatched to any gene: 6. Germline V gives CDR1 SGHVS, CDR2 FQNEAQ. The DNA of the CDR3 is TGTGCCAGCAGCTTTTACAGGGGAAATTCTGGAAACACCATATATTTT. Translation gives CASSFYRGNSGNTIYF.

This chain's CDR3 is CASSFAPGGELFF. The CDR3 region has the DNA TGTGCCAGCAGCTTTGCCCCGGGCGGGGAGCTGTTTTTT. J is TRBJ2-2 and V is TRBV7-2; D is uncertain. Trimming pared 3 bases from V and 7 bases from J, leaving 9 bases between. The germline gives CDR1 SGHTA, CDR2 FQGNSA. The CDR3 has 13 amino acids.

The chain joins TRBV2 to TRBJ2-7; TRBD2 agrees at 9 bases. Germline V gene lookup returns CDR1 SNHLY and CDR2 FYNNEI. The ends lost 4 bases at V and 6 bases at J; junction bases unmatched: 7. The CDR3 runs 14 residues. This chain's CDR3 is CASSGLAATFEQYF. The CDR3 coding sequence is TGTGCCAGCAGTGGACTAGCGGCTACATTCGAGCAGTACTTC.

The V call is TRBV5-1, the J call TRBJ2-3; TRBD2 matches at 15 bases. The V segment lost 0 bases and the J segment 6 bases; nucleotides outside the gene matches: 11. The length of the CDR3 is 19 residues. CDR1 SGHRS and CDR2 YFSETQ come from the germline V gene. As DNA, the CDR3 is TGCGCCAGCAGCTTGGAGTTTGGACTAGCGGGGGGGACCGATGATACGCAGTATTTT. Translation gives CASSLEFGLAGGTDDTQYF.

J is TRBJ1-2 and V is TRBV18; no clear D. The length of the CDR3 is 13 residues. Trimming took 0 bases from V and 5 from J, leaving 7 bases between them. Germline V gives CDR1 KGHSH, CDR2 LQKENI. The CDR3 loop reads CASSPPEGYGYTF. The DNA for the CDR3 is TGTGCCAGCTCACCACCAGAAGGGTATGGCTACACCTTC.

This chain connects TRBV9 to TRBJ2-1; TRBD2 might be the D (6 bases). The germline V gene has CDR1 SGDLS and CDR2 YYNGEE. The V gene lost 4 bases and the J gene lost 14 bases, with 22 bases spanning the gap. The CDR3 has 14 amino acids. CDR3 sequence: CASSPTLAAQSEFF. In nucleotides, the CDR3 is TGTGCCAGCAGCCCCACCTTAGCGGCCCAGAGCGAGTTCTTC.